This T cell receptor beta chain was profiled in a study of control samples from healthy donors and cancer patients. The CDR3 contains 12 residues. Germline V gene sequence: CDR1 GTSNPN, CDR2 SVGIG (reference sequence). With V trimmed by 4 bases and J by 7 bases, 4 bases remained unmatched. Only in-frame clones appear in the TCRdb table, and some are missing; sequencing was by immunoSEQ multiplex PCR. The data show approximately 72,000 clones, around nine tenths seen once. Sequencing was done on a sample of blood. This receptor was obtained from a man aged 50-60 years in good health. This chain connects TRBV30 to TRBJ1-2; 9 positions match TRBD1. The CDR3 sequence is CAWNRGQGGYTF. CDR3 nucleotides: TGTGCCTGGAACAGGGGGCAGGGTGGCTACACCTTC.